This TCR beta chain appears in the sequencing data of a study of blood T cell repertoires in COVID-19. Study-wide background: Researchers got acute and convalescent COVID-19 samples from the United States, Italy and Spain. From T cells, B-cell-depleted T cells, or PBMCs came the material, which was cDNA or gDNA.

Source study methods: Cell counts per sample came from amplifying reference gene primers. Libraries were prepared by immunoSEQ multiplex PCR; TCRdb keeps only in-frame clonotypes and omits some of them. V, J and clone size derive from that table, while D and trimming were established from the DNA sequence. The data show tens of thousands of clones, roughly 87% seen once. On this clone itself: Other DNA sequences in the sample encode the same CDR3.

Germline V lookup: CDR1 LGHNA, CDR2 YSLEER. Trimming took 3 bases from V and 3 from J; bases not matched to a gene: 7. The CDR3 is 16 residues long. Sample: peripheral blood. The sequence derives from a man aged 55 to 70 with active COVID-19. V usage is TRBV4-3 and J usage is TRBJ2-7; 11 nucleotides line up with TRBD2. The CDR3 DNA reads as TGCGCCAGCAGCCAGGGGGTAGCGGGAGGGGGCTACGAGCAGTACTTC. Translated, it gives CASSQGVAGGGYEQYF.